This T cell receptor (beta chain) was recorded in a study of cytomegalovirus exposure and HLA in healthy donors. Study findings and constraints: It was only CMV serostatus that was available as immune exposure information. In a later analysis, TCR beta V- and J-gene trimming was associated with a missense DCLRE1C variant.

The CDR3 runs 16 residues. Per germline, CDR1 LNHDA and CDR2 SQIVND (reference sequence). Trimming removed 5 bases from V and 6 bases from J; junction bases left unmatched: 13. This clone appeared a few times. Its antigen is unidentified. With 60 Vbeta and 13 Jbeta primers, the PCR was carried out. Clones were sequenced by immunoSEQ multiplex PCR, and TCRdb holds only the in-frame ones, with some missing. The sample includes roughly 200,000 clones, around 74% seen only once; the top ten take about 1.4%. The chain recombines TRBV19 with TRBJ1-5, with TRBD1 identical over 7 bases. This TCR was sampled from a girl aged 10 to 17 in good health and CMV-seropositive. The sequencing sample was made of PBMCs. The CDR3 DNA is TGTGCCAGTAGTGCCACGACAGGGAAGGGGCGTCAGCCCCAGCATTTT. It encodes CASSATTGKGRQPQHF.